These 18 T cell receptor beta chains came from one sample sequenced in a study of control samples from healthy donors and cancer patients. Clones were read by immunoSEQ multiplex PCR, and TCRdb kept only the in-frame ones, dropping some. The profile shows approximately 150,000 clones, around 90% of them singletons. The sequencing input was blood. Every receptor here comes from a man between 25 and 39 years old in good health.

This clone was found once. This chain connects TRBV5-4 to TRBJ2-2, with 8 bases identical to TRBD1. This CDR3 spans 15 amino acids. Germline V gives CDR1 SGHNT, CDR2 YYREEE (reference sequence). With V trimmed by 4 bases and J by 4 bases, 6 bases remained unmatched. The chain's CDR3 is CASSPGQGGTGELFF. Here the CDR3 DNA reads TGTGCCAGCAGCCCAGGACAGGGTGGCACCGGGGAGCTGTTTTTT.

CDR3 residues: CASSFRTGNYEQYF. The CDR3 nucleotides are TGTGCCAGCAGTTTCCGGACAGGAAACTACGAGCAGTACTTC. The chain joins TRBV7-2 to TRBJ2-7; TRBD1 matches 7 bases. Germline V gene sequence: CDR1 SGHTA, CDR2 FQGNSA. This CDR3 has 14 residues. V trimming: 6 bases; J trimming: 3 bases; junction bases outside the gene matches: 8.

This clone was recorded only once. The chain carries TRBV19 and TRBJ2-7, with 8 nucleotides matching TRBD1. The CDR3 is made up of 17 amino acids. Germline CDR1 reads LNHDA; CDR2 reads SQIVND (reference sequence). V trimming: 2 bases; J trimming: 2 bases; junction bases outside the gene matches: 11. The CDR3, as DNA: TGTGCCAGTAGTATATATGGAAGACAGGGGAGCACCTACGAGCAGTACTTC. It specifies CASSIYGRQGSTYEQYF.

This clone came up a few times. Different DNA sequences within this sample yield the same CDR3. This sequence joins TRBV5-6 and TRBJ1-2; D is unclear. The length of the CDR3 is 12 residues. The V gene lost 4 bases and the J gene lost 4 bases, with 8 bases spanning the gap. The germline V gene has CDR1 SGHDT and CDR2 YYEEEE. The CDR3 spells CASSLTRYGYTF. For the CDR3, the DNA is TGTGCCAGCAGCCTCACCCGCTATGGCTACACCTTC.

The chain employs TRBV25-1 and TRBJ2-7, with D unresolved. The V end was cut by 2 bases, the J end by 0 bases, with 11 bases between. The CDR3 sequence is 15 residues long. Germline loops: CDR1 MGHDK, CDR2 SYGVNS. The CDR3: CASSEGTPFSYEQYF. Written as DNA, the CDR3 is TGTGCCAGCAGTGAAGGAACCCCGTTCTCCTACGAGCAGTACTTC.

J is TRBJ1-5 and V is TRBV4-1, with D possibly matching TRBD1 (5 bases). There are 14 residues in the CDR3. Trimming left V 0 bases short and J 7 bases short, with 10 bases between. Per germline, CDR1 MGHRA and CDR2 YSYEKL. As DNA, the CDR3 is TGCGCCAGCAGCCAAGACAGGGTGGGCCAGCCCCAGCATTTT. It yields the protein CASSQDRVGQPQHF.

CDR3 nucleotides: TGCGCCAGCAGCCCAACCGGGACCCCCTACGAGCAGTACTTC. Translating it yields CASSPTGTPYEQYF. The chain joins TRBV5-1 to TRBJ2-7; possibly TRBD1 or TRBD2 for D (5 bases each). This CDR3 region has 14 residues. V lost 4 bases to trimming and J lost 2 bases, with 13 bases between them. CDR1 is SGHRS and CDR2 is YFSETQ in the germline V gene.

Here the CDR3 DNA reads TGTGCCATCAGTGAGACAGGTGACTATGGCTACACCTTC. As protein: CAISETGDYGYTF. The V gene is TRBV10-3, the J gene TRBJ1-2, with D perhaps matching TRBD1 (5 bases). The CDR3 has 13 amino acids. V dropped 2 bases and J dropped 3 bases, with 7 bases sitting between them. CDR1 is ENHRY, CDR2 SYGVKD, per germline.

Comments on this clone: The sample holds other DNA sequences that translate to the same CDR3. This sequence joins TRBV5-1 and TRBJ1-1; 10 bases map to TRBD1. J was trimmed by 4 bases and V by 0 bases; bases with no gene match: 0. Germline V gene lookup returns CDR1 SGHRS and CDR2 YFSETQ. The length of the CDR3 is 14 residues. CDR3: CASSLGQGATEAFF. In nucleotides, the CDR3 is TGCGCCAGCAGCTTGGGACAGGGGGCCACTGAAGCTTTCTTT.

V gene TRBV15 combines with J gene TRBJ2-4; 14 bases agree with TRBD2. Trimming took 3 bases from V and 0 from J; bases not matched to a gene: 7. This CDR3 has 19 amino acids. Germline CDR1 is LNHNV and CDR2 is YYDKDF (reference sequence). CDR3 DNA sequence: TGTGCCACCAGCAGCTACGGGACTAGCGGGAGTCTAGCCAAAAACATTCAGTACTTC. Its protein product is CATSSYGTSGSLAKNIQYF.

J is TRBJ1-1 and V is TRBV9, with 8 bases lining up with TRBD1. The CDR3 runs 15 residues. The germline V gene has CDR1 SGDLS and CDR2 YYNGEE. V shed 3 bases and J 1 base; nucleotides not matched to a gene: 5. The CDR3 sequence: CASSDLGQGNTEAFF. CDR3 coding DNA: TGTGCCAGCAGCGACCTTGGACAGGGGAACACTGAAGCTTTCTTT.

The chain carries TRBV4-3 and TRBJ2-1, with 9 bases fitting TRBD2. J lost 7 bases, V lost 0 bases, and 7 bases had no gene match. The CDR3 runs to 16 residues. Germline lookup yields CDR1 LGHNA and CDR2 YSLEER. Written as DNA, the CDR3 is TGCGCCAGCAGCCAAGAAGGCGGGGGGGCCTGGAATGAGCAGTTCTTC. As protein: CASSQEGGGAWNEQFF.

The chain recombines TRBV25-1 with TRBJ2-3; 7 nucleotides agree with TRBD2. Trimming took 1 base from V and 1 from J; bases not matched to a gene: 5. The CDR3 runs 16 residues. Germline loops: CDR1 MGHDK, CDR2 SYGVNS. CDR3 sequence: CASSEFAGEGTDTQYF. DNA for the CDR3: TGTGCCAGCAGTGAATTTGCGGGGGAGGGCACAGATACGCAGTATTTT.

This clone occurred a few times. The gene calls are TRBV25-1 and TRBJ2-2; 8 positions match TRBD1. Losses at the gene ends were 5 bases for V and 4 bases for J; bases not matched to a gene: 0. The germline V gene has CDR1 MGHDK and CDR2 SYGVNS. The CDR3 is 13 amino acids. DNA of the CDR3: TGTGCCAGCAGTACAGGGGGCACCGGGGAGCTGTTTTTT. The encoded protein is CASSTGGTGELFF.

The V call is TRBV6-5, the J call TRBJ2-7; 7 bases agree with TRBD1. Germline CDR1 MNHEY, CDR2 SVGAGI. The CDR3 covers 14 residues. V lost 8 bases and J lost 3; bases outside the gene matches: 10. CDR3 amino acids: CASFRDRGGYEQYF. The CDR3, as DNA: TGTGCCAGCTTTAGGGACAGAGGCGGCTACGAGCAGTACTTC.

The genes are TRBV25-1 and TRBJ2-7; D possibly matches TRBD1 or TRBD2 (6 bases each). CDR3 length equals 13 residues. V was cut by 6 bases and J by 6 bases, with 15 bases left in between. CDR1 is MGHDK, CDR2 SYGVNS, per germline. DNA for the CDR3: TGTGCCAGCAGCGGGGGCAGCTCCGGCGAGCAGTACTTC. Amino acid sequence: CASSGGSSGEQYF.

This clone was recorded only once. This chain connects TRBV6-1 to TRBJ2-7, with D possibly being TRBD1 (6 bases). CDR1 and CDR2 (germline): MNHNS, SASEGT. Trimming stripped 3 bases from V and 5 bases from J, with 14 bases between. CDR3 length: 14 amino acids. DNA of the CDR3: TGTGCCAGCAGTGACCCCGGGACAACCAACGAGCAGTACTTC. Translation gives CASSDPGTTNEQYF.

The chain couples TRBV6-5 to TRBJ1-4; 10 bases fit TRBD1. Unmatched junction bases numbered 3, after V lost 5 bases and J lost 3 bases. This CDR3 region has 15 residues. The germline V gene has CDR1 MNHEY and CDR2 SVGAGI. This CDR3 reads CASSRQGASNEKLFF. CDR3 in DNA: TGTGCCAGCAGTCGACAGGGGGCATCTAATGAAAAACTGTTTTTT.